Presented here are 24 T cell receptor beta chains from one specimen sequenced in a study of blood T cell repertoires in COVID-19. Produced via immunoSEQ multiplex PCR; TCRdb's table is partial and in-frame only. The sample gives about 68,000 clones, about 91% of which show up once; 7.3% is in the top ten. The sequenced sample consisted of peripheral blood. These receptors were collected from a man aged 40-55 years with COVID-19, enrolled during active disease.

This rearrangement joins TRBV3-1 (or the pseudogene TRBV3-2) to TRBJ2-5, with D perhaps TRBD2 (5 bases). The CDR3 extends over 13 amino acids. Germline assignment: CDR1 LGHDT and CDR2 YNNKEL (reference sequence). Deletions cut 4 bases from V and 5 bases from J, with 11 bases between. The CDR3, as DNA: TGTGCCAGCAGCCTTCTAGCTTCGGAGACCCAGTACTTC. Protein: CASSLLASETQYF.

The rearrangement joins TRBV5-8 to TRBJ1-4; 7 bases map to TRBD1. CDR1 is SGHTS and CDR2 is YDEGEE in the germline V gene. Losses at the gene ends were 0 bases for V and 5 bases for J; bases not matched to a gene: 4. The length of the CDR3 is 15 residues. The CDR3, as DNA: TGTGCCAGCAGCTTGGTTGGGACAGAGAATGAAAAACTGTTTTTT. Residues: CASSLVGTENEKLFF.

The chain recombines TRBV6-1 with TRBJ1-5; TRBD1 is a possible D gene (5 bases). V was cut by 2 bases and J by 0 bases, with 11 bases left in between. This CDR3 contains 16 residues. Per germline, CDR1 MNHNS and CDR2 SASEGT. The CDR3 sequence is CASSENRQFSNQPQHF. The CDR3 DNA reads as TGTGCCAGCAGTGAAAATAGACAGTTTAGCAATCAGCCCCAGCATTTT.

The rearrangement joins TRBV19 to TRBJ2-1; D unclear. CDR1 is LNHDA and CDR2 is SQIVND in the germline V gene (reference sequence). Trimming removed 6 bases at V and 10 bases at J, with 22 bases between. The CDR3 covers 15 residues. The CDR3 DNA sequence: TGTGCCAGTAGCCCGGTAGGTCCCACCGACACAGAGCAGTTCTTC. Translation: CASSPVGPTDTEQFF.

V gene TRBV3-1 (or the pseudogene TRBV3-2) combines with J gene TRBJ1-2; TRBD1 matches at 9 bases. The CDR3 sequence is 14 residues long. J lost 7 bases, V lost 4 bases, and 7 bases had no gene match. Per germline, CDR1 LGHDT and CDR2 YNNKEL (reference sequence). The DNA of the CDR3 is TGTGCCAGCAGCCCCTCGACAGGGGGGGGTGGCTACACCTTC. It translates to CASSPSTGGGGYTF.

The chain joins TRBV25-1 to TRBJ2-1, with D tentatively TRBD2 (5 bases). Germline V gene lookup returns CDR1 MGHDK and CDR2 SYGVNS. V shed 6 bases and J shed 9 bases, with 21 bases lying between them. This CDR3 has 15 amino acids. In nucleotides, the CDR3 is TGTGCCAGCAGGAGTCCCCGGGCCGATGGGAGTGAGCAGTTCTTC. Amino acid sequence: CASRSPRADGSEQFF.

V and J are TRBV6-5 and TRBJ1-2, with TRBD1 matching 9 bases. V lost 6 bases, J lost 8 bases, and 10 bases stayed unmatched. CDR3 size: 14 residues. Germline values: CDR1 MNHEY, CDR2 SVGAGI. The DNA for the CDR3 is TGTGCCAGCAGCATGGGACAGGGATTATCGGGCTACACCTTC. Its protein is CASSMGQGLSGYTF.

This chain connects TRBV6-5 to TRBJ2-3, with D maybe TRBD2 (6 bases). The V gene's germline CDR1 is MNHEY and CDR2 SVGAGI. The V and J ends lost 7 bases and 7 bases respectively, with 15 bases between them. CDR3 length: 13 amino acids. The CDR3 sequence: CASNEYGGNTQYF. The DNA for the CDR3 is TGTGCCAGCAACGAGTATGGGGGGAATACGCAGTATTTT.

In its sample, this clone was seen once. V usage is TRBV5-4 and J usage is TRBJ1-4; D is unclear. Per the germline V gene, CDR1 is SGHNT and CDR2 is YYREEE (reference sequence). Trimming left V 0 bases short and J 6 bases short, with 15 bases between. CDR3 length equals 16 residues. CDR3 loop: CASSLAPDPRDEKLFF. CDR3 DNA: TGTGCCAGCAGCTTGGCTCCTGACCCGAGGGATGAAAAACTGTTTTTT.

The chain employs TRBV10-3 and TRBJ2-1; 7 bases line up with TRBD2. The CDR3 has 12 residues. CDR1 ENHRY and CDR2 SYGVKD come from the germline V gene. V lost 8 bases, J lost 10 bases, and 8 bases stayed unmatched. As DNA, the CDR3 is TGTGCCATCGAAAGGGAGGGAGGGGAGCAGTTCTTC. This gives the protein CAIEREGGEQFF.

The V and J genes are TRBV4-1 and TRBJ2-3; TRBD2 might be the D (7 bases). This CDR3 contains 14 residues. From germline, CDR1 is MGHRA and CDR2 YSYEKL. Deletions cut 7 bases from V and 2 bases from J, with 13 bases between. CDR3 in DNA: TGCGCCAGCATGCGGGGGCCCGACACAGATACGCAGTATTTT. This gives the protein CASMRGPDTDTQYF.

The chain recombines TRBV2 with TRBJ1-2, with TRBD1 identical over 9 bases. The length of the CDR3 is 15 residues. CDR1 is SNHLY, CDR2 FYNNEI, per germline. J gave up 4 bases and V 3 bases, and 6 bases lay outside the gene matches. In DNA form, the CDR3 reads TGTGCCAGCAGTGAGATGACAGGGGGGAGCTATGGCTACACCTTC. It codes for CASSEMTGGSYGYTF.

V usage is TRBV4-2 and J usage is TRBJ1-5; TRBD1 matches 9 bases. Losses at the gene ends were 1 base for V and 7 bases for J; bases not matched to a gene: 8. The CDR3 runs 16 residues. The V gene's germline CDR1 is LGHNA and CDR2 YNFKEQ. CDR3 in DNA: TGTGCCAGCAGCCAAGGGGGACAGGGTAAAGGGCAGCCCCAGCATTTT. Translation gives CASSQGGQGKGQPQHF.

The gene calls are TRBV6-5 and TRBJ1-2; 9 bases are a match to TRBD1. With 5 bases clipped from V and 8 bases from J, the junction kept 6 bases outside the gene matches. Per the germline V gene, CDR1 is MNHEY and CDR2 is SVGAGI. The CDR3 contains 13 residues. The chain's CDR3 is CASSTGTGLGYTF. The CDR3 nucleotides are TGTGCCAGCAGTACCGGGACAGGGCTCGGCTACACCTTC.

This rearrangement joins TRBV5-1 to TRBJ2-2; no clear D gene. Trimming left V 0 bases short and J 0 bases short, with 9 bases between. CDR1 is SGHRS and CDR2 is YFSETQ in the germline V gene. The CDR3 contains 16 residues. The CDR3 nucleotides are TGCGCCAGCAGCTTGGCCGCGTTTGCGAACACCGGGGAGCTGTTTTTT. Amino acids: CASSLAAFANTGELFF.

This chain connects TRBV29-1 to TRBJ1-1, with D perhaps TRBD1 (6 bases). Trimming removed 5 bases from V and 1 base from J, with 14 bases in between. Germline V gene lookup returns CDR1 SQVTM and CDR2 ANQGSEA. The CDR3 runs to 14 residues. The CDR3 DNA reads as TGCAGCGTTTCGACAGGTCGGAAGAACACTGAAGCTTTCTTT. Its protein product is CSVSTGRKNTEAFF.

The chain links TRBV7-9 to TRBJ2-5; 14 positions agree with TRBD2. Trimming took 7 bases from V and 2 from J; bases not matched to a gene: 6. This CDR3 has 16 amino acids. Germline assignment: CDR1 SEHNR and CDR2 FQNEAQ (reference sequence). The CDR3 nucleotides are TGTGCCAGCACCGGACTAGCGGGGGGACCACAAGAGACCCAGTACTTC. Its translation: CASTGLAGGPQETQYF.

The CDR3 DNA follows: TGTGCCAGCGGCGGGAGGCCCAATGAAAAACTGTTTTTT. As protein: CASGGRPNEKLFF. The chain joins TRBV9 to TRBJ1-4; no firm D call. V shed 7 bases and J shed 5 bases, with 12 bases lying between them. The germline V gene encodes CDR1 SGDLS and CDR2 YYNGEE. This CDR3 contains 13 residues.

CDR3 bases: TGTGCCAGCAGCTTGAGGAGCGGGGGGGCCAGCGAGACCCAGTACTTC. It codes for CASSLRSGGASETQYF. V usage is TRBV5-4 and J usage is TRBJ2-5; 10 bases fit TRBD2. The CDR3 runs to 16 residues. J was trimmed by 5 bases and V by 1 base; bases with no gene match: 8. Germline V gives CDR1 SGHNT, CDR2 YYREEE (reference sequence).

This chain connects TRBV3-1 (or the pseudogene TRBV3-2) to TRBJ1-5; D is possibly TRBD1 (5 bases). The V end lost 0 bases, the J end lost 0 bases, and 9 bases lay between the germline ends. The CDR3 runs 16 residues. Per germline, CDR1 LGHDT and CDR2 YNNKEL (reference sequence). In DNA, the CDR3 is TGTGCCAGCAGCCAAGATGCGGGGGGTAGCAATCAGCCCCAGCATTTT. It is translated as CASSQDAGGSNQPQHF.

CDR3 nucleotides: TGTGCCAGCAATCCTCTAGCGGGCGGAAACGGGGAGCTGTTTTTT. Amino acid sequence: CASNPLAGGNGELFF. This chain connects TRBV6-5 to TRBJ2-2; 8 bases match TRBD2. Germline assignment: CDR1 MNHEY and CDR2 SVGAGI. The CDR3 is made up of 15 amino acids. Germline trimming cut 7 bases from V and 7 bases from J; bases unmatched to any gene: 11.

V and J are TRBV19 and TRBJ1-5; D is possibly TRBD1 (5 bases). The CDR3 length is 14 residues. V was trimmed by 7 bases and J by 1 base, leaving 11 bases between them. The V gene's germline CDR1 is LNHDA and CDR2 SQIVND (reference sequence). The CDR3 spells CASNWGSSNQPQHF. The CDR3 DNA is TGTGCCAGTAACTGGGGCAGCAGCAATCAGCCCCAGCATTTT. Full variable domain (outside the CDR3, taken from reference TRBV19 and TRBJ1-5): DGGITQSPKYLFRKEGQNVTLSCEQNLNHDAMYWYRQDPGQGLRLIYYSQIVNDFQKGDIAEGYSVSREKKESFPLTVTSAQKNPTAFYLCASNWGSSNQPQHFGDGTRLSIL.

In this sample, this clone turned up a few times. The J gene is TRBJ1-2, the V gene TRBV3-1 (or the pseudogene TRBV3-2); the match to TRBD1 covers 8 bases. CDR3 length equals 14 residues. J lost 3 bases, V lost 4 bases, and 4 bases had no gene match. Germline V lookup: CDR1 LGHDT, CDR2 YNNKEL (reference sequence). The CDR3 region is CASSPLTGDYGYTF. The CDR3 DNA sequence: TGTGCCAGCAGCCCGTTGACAGGGGACTATGGCTACACCTTC.

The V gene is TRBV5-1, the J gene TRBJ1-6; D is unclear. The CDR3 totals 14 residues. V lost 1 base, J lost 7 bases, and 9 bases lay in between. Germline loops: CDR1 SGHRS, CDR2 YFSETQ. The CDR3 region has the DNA TGCGCCAGCAGCTTGATCCAGGAAAATTCACCCCTCCACTTT. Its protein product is CASSLIQENSPLHF.